This T cell receptor beta chain stems from a study of shared clonotypes between healthy human individuals. As for the study in general: The study used three CD4 naive, three CD4 memory, two CD8 naive and one CD8 memory plate per donor. Study findings and constraints: Represented diversity (both genetic and exposure-history) was limited by the small number of donors. Larger estimated richness was generally seen in naive subsets than in memory subsets.

Of note for this clone: Its antigen is unknown. The sample carries other DNA sequences with the same CDR3.

Several immunoSEQ 96-well plates shared each subset's DNA, each plate a replicate. Profiling relied on immunoSEQ multiplex PCR, and the TCRdb table lists in-frame clones only, not all of them. The repertoire has 2 million or so clones, 90% to 95% of them found once; the top ten carry roughly 0.13%. Looked up from germline, CDR1 is SEHNR and CDR2 is FQNEAQ (reference sequence). The length of the CDR3 is 14 residues. Trimming removed 1 base from V and 2 bases from J, with 8 bases in between. The rearrangement links TRBV7-9 to TRBJ1-1; D unclear. The specimen was naive CD4+ T cells sorted from blood. Subset of the sample: CD45RA+ positively selected. This receptor was obtained from a man between 18 and 35 years old in good health. The CDR3 DNA reads as TGTGCCAGCAGCTTAGGAGCCTCCAACACTGAAGCTTTCTTT. Its translation is CASSLGASNTEAFF.